This T cell receptor beta chain is from a study of siplizumab effects on memory and regulatory T cells. This table comes from immunoSEQ multiplex PCR, and its TCRdb copy is limited to in-frame clones, with some not included. The sample yields fewer than 80,000 clones, approximately 93% seen once. The CDR3 sequence is 15 residues long. Per the germline V gene, CDR1 is SEHNR and CDR2 is FQNEAQ (reference sequence). V lost 5 bases to trimming and J lost 8 bases; unmatched junction nucleotides: 7. The chain couples TRBV7-9 to TRBJ2-1, with 12 nucleotides matching TRBD2. Input material: CD8+ T cells sorted from blood. This TCR was sampled from a human donor in good health. CDR3 sequence (DNA): TGTGCCAGCAGCGACGGACTAGCGGGGAAGGATGAGCAGTTCTTC. Translated, it gives CASSDGLAGKDEQFF. Full variable domain (remainder filled in from reference TRBV7-9 and TRBJ2-1): DTGVSQNPRHKITKRGQNVTFRCDPISEHNRLYWYRQTLGQGPEFLTYFQNEAQLEKSRLLSDRFSAERPKGSFSTLEIQRTEQGDSAMYLCASSDGLAGKDEQFFGPGTRLTVL.